The entry below describes one T cell receptor beta chain. Its specificity is not known. Other DNA variants within this sample encode the same CDR3. The length of the CDR3 is 15 residues. The ends were cut back, 0 bases at V and 0 bases at J, with 8 bases in the middle. Germline values: CDR1 SGDLS, CDR2 YYNGEE. The data were taken from a study of Ad26.COV2.S vaccination and SARS-CoV-2 variants. Study as a whole: By the intramuscular route, Ad26.COV2.S was given once, or twice 56 days apart. Regarding the study as a whole: Overall T cell responses may have been underestimated by the analyses of TCR breadth and depth. The study found similar non-spike TCR breadth in vaccine and placebo recipients.

The treatment is: 15 to 20 received Ad26.COV2.S at low or high dose, single or two shots; about five received placebo; per-sample allocation not given. The samples date from day 63 after the first vaccine or placebo injection. As its vector, the vaccine had Ad26, which expressed Wuhan-strain SARS-CoV-2 spike. Generated by immunoSEQ multiplex PCR, the TCRdb table keeps only in-frame clones and is missing some. Counted here are around 270,000 clones, around 88% occurring once; the ten biggest clones make up roughly 3%. The origin of this receptor is a person between 18 and 60 years old who received the Ad26.COV2.S COVID-19 vaccine or a placebo. The sample here was peripheral blood, taken in a trial of Ad26.COV2.S vaccine versus placebo. The chain combines TRBV9 with TRBJ2-3; D possibly corresponds to TRBD2 (6 bases). CDR3 nucleotide sequence: TGTGCCAGCAGCGTAGGGCTAGCGAGCACAGATACGCAGTATTTT. Its translation is CASSVGLASTDTQYF.